These 5 T cell receptor beta chains were all obtained from the same sample, sequenced in a study of cytomegalovirus exposure and HLA in healthy donors. Researchers ran the PCR with 60 Vbeta and 13 Jbeta primers. TCRdb keeps only in-frame clones here, not all; method: immunoSEQ multiplex PCR. Here the sample spans about 170,000 clones, 62% being singletons. The sequenced material came from PBMCs. The receptor set was obtained from a man aged 40-55 years in good health and CMV-seronegative.

This clone was observed a few times. CDR3 in amino acids: CASSLGGGNTEAFF. The DNA of the CDR3 is TGCGCCAGCAGCTTAGGGGGCGGGAACACTGAAGCTTTCTTT. V is TRBV5-1 and J is TRBJ1-1; 7 bases agree with TRBD1. There are 14 residues in the CDR3. CDR1 and CDR2 (germline): SGHRS, YFSETQ. J lost 1 base, V lost 2 bases, and 2 bases had no gene match.

The chain couples TRBV10-3 to TRBJ2-3; 10 bases line up with TRBD2. This CDR3 has 15 amino acids. The V gene end was trimmed by 7 bases and the J gene end by 2 bases; junction bases not matched to a gene: 6. Germline V lookup: CDR1 ENHRY, CDR2 SYGVKD. In nucleotides, the CDR3 is TGTGCCATCACGGCTAGCGGGAGAACCACAGATACGCAGTATTTT. This gives the protein CAITASGRTTDTQYF.

This sequence joins TRBV18 and TRBJ1-1, with D hard to call. The CDR3 length is 15 residues. V was shortened by 2 bases and J by 2 bases, with 12 bases between the two germline ends. The V gene's germline CDR1 is KGHSH and CDR2 LQKENI. The CDR3 reads CASSPSAGSNTEAFF. CDR3 sequence (DNA): TGTGCCAGCTCACCATCAGCAGGCAGCAACACTGAAGCTTTCTTT. The full variable domain, in which reference TRBV18 and TRBJ1-1 provide the parts outside the CDR3, is NAGVMQNPRHLVRRRGQEARLRCSPMKGHSHVYWYRQLPEEGLKFMVYLQKENIIDESGMPKERFSAEFPKEGPSILRIQQVVRGDSAAYFCASSPSAGSNTEAFFGQGTRLTVV.

The genes are TRBV19 and TRBJ2-7, with TRBD1 identical over 9 bases. V trimming: 3 bases; J trimming: 3 bases; junction bases outside the gene matches: 3. The length of the CDR3 is 14 residues. Germline CDR1 and CDR2: LNHDA and SQIVND (reference sequence). As DNA, the CDR3 is TGTGCCAGTAGTATCCCGGGACAGGGCTACGAGCAGTACTTC. Its protein product is CASSIPGQGYEQYF.

The chain couples TRBV6-5 to TRBJ1-2, with 7 bases aligning to TRBD1. CDR1 MNHEY and CDR2 SVGAGI come from the germline V gene. The CDR3 runs 13 residues. V shed 5 bases, J shed 7 bases, and the junction held 7 bases outside the gene matches. The CDR3 coding sequence is TGTGCCAGCAGTGAATACAGGGGAGGTGGCTACACCTTC. It is translated as CASSEYRGGGYTF.